Shown below are 9 T cell receptor beta chains from a single sample sequenced in a study of cytomegalovirus exposure and HLA in healthy donors. The PCR was carried out with 60 Vbeta primers and 13 Jbeta primers. Method: immunoSEQ multiplex PCR; TCRdb's copy keeps in-frame clones and lacks some. The table lists under 200,000 clones, roughly 73% of them singletons. Sample: PBMCs. These receptors were collected from a woman in her twenties or thirties in good health and CMV-seronegative.

The chain couples TRBV5-1 to TRBJ2-5; 7 bases match TRBD1. The CDR3 covers 18 residues. V lost 7 bases to trimming and J lost 2 bases; unmatched junction nucleotides: 20. CDR1 and CDR2 from the germline V gene are SGHRS and YFSETQ. The CDR3 reads CASPYHGQAQGKQETQYF. Here the CDR3 DNA reads TGCGCCAGCCCATACCACGGACAGGCCCAAGGAAAACAAGAGACCCAGTACTTC.

The rearrangement joins TRBV5-1 to TRBJ1-1; no clear D. Between the trimmed V and J ends, which lost 0 bases and 2 bases, there was a span of 14 bases. Germline V gives CDR1 SGHRS, CDR2 YFSETQ. This CDR3 contains 16 residues. This CDR3 reads CASSLGPTGSNTEAFF. CDR3 coding DNA: TGCGCCAGCAGCTTGGGGCCAACGGGGAGCAACACTGAAGCTTTCTTT.

The chain has TRBV29-1 and TRBJ2-3; D perhaps matches TRBD1 (5 bases). V was cut by 4 bases and J by 4 bases, with 15 bases left in between. Germline V CDR1 and CDR2: SQVTM, ANQGSEA. The CDR3 is made up of 14 amino acids. The CDR3 protein is CSVVGAPAPDTQYF. In DNA, the CDR3 is TGCAGCGTTGTAGGGGCACCTGCCCCAGATACGCAGTATTTT.

V and J are TRBV7-9 and TRBJ1-4; tentatively, D is TRBD1 (5 bases). Trimming stripped 8 bases from V and 5 bases from J, with 12 bases between. In germline, CDR1 is SEHNR, CDR2 FQNEAQ (reference sequence). The CDR3 totals 13 residues. CDR3 residues: CASEDPGNEKLFF. The CDR3 DNA is TGTGCCAGCGAAGATCCAGGGAATGAAAAACTGTTTTTT. Full variable domain (rest looked up from reference TRBV7-9 and TRBJ1-4): DTGVSQNPRHKITKRGQNVTFRCDPISEHNRLYWYRQTLGQGPEFLTYFQNEAQLEKSRLLSDRFSAERPKGSFSTLEIQRTEQGDSAMYLCASEDPGNEKLFFGSGTQLSVL.

The CDR3 DNA reads TGTGCCAGTAGCCTTCAGGGGCAGAGCAATCAGCCCCAGCATTTT. It translates to CASSLQGQSNQPQHF. V and J are TRBV19 and TRBJ1-5, with D tentatively TRBD1 (6 bases). Germline CDR1 LNHDA, CDR2 SQIVND (reference sequence). Trimming took 6 bases from V and 1 from J, leaving 13 bases between them. The CDR3 totals 15 residues.

This clone was found a few times. The rearrangement joins TRBV7-3 to TRBJ1-1; 7 bases are shared with TRBD1. Germline V gene sequence: CDR1 SGHTA, CDR2 FQGTGA. The CDR3 contains 13 residues. Unmatched junction bases numbered 0, after V lost 4 bases and J lost 1 base. DNA of the CDR3: TGTGCCAGCAGCTCAGGGGGGAACACTGAAGCTTTCTTT. This gives the protein CASSSGGNTEAFF.

This clone was counted only a few times. This chain connects TRBV20-1 to TRBJ1-1; maybe TRBD1 (6 bases). In germline, CDR1 is DFQATT, CDR2 SNEGSKA (reference sequence). The CDR3 is 11 amino acids. V was pared by 1 base and J by 6 bases, with 6 bases between. The CDR3, as DNA: TGCAGTGCTAGAGGACAGGCTGAAGCTTTCTTT. It yields the protein CSARGQAEAFF.

This rearrangement joins TRBV5-8 to TRBJ1-5; no firm D call. CDR1 and CDR2 (germline): SGHTS, YDEGEE. This CDR3 contains 16 residues. Trimming cost V 0 bases and J 0 bases, with 10 bases left between them. The CDR3, as DNA: TGTGCCAGCAGCTTGGAAATAGCTTATAGCAATCAGCCCCAGCATTTT. The encoded protein is CASSLEIAYSNQPQHF. The variable domain in full, with the rest retrieved from reference TRBV5-8 and TRBJ1-5, is EAGVTQSPTHLIKTRGQQATLRCSPISGHTSVYWYQQALGLGLQFLLWYDEGEERNRGNFPPRFSGRQFPNYSSELNVNALELEDSALYLCASSLEIAYSNQPQHFGDGTRLSIL.

This chain links TRBV30 with TRBJ1-3, with D hard to call. V was pared by 0 bases and J by 3 bases, with 9 bases between. Per the germline V gene, CDR1 is GTSNPN and CDR2 is SVGIG (reference sequence). This CDR3 comprises 14 residues. CDR3: CAWSVGGSGNTIYF. The CDR3 DNA sequence: TGTGCCTGGAGTGTCGGAGGGAGTGGAAACACCATATATTTT. The full variable domain, its missing parts supplied by reference TRBV30 and TRBJ1-3, is SQTIHQWPATLVQPVGSPLSLECTVEGTSNPNLYWYRQAAGRGLQLLFYSVGIGQISSEVPQNLSASRPQDRQFILSSKKLLLSDSGFYLCAWSVGGSGNTIYFGEGSWLTVV.